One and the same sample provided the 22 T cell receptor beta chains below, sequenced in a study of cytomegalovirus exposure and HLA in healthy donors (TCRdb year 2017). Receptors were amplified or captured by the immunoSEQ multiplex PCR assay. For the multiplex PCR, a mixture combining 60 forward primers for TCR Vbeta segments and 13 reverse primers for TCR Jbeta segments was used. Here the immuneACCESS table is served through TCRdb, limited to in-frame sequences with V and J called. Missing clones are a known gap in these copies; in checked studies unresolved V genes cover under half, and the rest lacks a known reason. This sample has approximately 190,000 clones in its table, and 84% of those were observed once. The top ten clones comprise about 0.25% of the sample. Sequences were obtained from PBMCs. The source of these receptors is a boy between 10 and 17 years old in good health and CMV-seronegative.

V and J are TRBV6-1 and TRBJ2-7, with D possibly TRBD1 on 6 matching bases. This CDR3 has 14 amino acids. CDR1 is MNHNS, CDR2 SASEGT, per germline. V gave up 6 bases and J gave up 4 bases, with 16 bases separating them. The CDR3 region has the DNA TGTGCCAGCAGAATGGTGGGGGCAGCGTACGAGCAGTACTTC. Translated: CASRMVGAAYEQYF.

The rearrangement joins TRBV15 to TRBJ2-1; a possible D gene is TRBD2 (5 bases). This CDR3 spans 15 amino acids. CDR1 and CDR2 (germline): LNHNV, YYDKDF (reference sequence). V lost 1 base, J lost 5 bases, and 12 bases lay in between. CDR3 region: CATSRVRSGNNEQFF. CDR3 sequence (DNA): TGTGCCACCAGCAGAGTTCGGTCCGGGAACAATGAGCAGTTCTTC.

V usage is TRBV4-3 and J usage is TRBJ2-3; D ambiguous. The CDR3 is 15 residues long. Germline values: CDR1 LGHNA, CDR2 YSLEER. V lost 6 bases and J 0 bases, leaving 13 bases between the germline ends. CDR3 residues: CASRVSVTSTDTQYF. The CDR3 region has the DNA TGCGCCAGCAGAGTCAGCGTAACTAGCACAGATACGCAGTATTTT.

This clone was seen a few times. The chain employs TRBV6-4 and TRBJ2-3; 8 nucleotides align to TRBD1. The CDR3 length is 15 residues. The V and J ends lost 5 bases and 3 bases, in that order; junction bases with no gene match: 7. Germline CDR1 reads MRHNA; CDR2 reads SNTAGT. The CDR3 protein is CASSPQGAGTDTQYF. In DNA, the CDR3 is TGTGCCAGCAGTCCCCAGGGGGCAGGTACAGATACGCAGTATTTT.

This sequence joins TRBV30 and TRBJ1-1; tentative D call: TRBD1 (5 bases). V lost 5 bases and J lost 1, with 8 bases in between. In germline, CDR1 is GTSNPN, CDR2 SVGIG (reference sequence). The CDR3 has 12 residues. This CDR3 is CAWGHSNTEAFF. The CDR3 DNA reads TGTGCCTGGGGACACTCGAACACTGAAGCTTTCTTT.

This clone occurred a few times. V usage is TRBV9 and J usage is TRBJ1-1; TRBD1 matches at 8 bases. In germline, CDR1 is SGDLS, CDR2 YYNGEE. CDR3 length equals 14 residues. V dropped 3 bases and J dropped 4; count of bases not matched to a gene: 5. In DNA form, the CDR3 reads TGTGCCAGCAGCGCGACAGGGGCCCCCACTGAAGCTTTCTTT. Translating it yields CASSATGAPTEAFF.

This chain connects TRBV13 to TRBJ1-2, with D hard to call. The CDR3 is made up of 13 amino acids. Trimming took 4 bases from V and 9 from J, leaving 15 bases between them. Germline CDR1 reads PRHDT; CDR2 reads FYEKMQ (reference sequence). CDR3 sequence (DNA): TGTGCCAGCAGCTCTTGGGGTCTCGGGAGCTACACCTTC. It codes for CASSSWGLGSYTF.

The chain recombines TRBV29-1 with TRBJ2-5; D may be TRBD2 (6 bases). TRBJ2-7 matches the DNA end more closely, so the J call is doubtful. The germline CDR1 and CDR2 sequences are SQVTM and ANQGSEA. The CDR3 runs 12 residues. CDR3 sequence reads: CSVVGSGDEQYF. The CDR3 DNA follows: TGCAGCGTTGTAGGCTCGGGGGACGAGCAGTACTTC.

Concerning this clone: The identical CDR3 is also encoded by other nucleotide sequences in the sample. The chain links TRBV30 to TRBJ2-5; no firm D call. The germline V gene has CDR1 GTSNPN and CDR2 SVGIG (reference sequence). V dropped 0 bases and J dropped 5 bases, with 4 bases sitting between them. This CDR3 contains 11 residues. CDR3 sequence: CAWSVGETQYF. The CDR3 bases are TGTGCCTGGAGTGTCGGGGAGACCCAGTACTTC.

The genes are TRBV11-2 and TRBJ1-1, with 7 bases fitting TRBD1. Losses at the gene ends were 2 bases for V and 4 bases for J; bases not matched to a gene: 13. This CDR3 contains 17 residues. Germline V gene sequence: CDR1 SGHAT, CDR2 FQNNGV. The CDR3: CASSLPSRPTGSTEAFF. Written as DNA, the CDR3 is TGTGCCAGCAGCTTACCCTCTCGACCGACAGGGTCCACTGAAGCTTTCTTT.

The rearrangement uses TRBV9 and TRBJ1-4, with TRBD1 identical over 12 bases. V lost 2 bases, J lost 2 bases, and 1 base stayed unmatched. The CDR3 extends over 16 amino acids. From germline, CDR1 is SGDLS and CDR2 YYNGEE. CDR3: CASSVGTGGTNEKLFF. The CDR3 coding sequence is TGTGCCAGCAGCGTCGGGACAGGGGGCACTAATGAAAAACTGTTTTTT.

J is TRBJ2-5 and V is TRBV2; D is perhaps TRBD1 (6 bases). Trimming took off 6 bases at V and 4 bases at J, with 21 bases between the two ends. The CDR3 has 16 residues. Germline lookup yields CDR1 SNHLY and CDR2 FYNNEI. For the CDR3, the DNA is TGTGCCAGCAGCCTTAACCCACAGGGTTTTTTAGAGACCCAGTACTTC. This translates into CASSLNPQGFLETQYF. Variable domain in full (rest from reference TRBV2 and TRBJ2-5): EPEVTQTPSHQVTQMGQEVILRCVPISNHLYFYWYRQILGQKVEFLVSFYNNEISEKSEIFDDQFSVERPDGSNFTLKIRSTKLEDSAMYFCASSLNPQGFLETQYFGPGTRLLVL.

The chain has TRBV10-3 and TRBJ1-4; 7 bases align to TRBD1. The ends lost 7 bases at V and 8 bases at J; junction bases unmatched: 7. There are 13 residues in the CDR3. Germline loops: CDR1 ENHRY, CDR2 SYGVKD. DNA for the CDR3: TGTGCCATCAAAGGGACAGCCGCAGAAAAACTGTTTTTT. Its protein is CAIKGTAAEKLFF.

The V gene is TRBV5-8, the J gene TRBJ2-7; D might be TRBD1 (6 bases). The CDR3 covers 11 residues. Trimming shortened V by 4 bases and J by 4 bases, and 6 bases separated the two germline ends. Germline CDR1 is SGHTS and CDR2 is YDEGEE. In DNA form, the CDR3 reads TGTGCCAGCAGCAGGGGGTACGAGCAGTACTTC. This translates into CASSRGYEQYF.

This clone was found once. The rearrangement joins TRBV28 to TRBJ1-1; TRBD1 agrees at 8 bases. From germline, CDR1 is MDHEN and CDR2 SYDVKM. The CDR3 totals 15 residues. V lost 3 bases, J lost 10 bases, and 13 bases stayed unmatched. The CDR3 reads CASSFGQGGIDRAFF. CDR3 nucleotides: TGTGCCAGCAGTTTCGGACAGGGAGGGATTGATAGAGCTTTCTTT.

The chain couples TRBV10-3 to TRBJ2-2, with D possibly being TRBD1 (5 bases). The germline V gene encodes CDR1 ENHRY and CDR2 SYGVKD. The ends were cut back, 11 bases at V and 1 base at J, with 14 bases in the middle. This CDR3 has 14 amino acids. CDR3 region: CAHTLGLNTGELFF. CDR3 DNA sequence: TGTGCCCATACGCTGGGGCTGAACACCGGGGAGCTGTTTTTT.

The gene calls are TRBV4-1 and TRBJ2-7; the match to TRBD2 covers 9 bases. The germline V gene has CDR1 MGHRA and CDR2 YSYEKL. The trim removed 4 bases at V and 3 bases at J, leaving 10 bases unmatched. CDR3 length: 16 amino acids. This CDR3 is CASSPPSGSGSYEQYF. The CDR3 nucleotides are TGCGCCAGCAGCCCCCCCAGCGGTAGCGGGAGCTACGAGCAGTACTTC.

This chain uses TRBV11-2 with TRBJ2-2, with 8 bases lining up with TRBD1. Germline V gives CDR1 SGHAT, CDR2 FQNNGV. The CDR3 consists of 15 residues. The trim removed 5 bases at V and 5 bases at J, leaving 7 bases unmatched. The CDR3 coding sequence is TGTGCCAGCAGCCCCCGGACAGGGAATACCGGGGAGCTGTTTTTT. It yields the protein CASSPRTGNTGELFF.

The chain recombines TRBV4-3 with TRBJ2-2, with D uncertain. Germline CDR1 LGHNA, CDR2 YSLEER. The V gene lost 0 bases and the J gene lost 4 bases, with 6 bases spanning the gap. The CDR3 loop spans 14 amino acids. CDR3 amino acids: CASSQDFITGELFF. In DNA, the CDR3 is TGCGCCAGCAGCCAAGATTTTATCACCGGGGAGCTGTTTTTT.

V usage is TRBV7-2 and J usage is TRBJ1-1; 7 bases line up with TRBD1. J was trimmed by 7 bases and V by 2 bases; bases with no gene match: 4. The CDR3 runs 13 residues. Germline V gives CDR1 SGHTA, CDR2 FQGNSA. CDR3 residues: CASSLSGGFEAFF. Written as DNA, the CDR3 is TGTGCCAGCAGCTTATCAGGGGGTTTTGAAGCTTTCTTT.

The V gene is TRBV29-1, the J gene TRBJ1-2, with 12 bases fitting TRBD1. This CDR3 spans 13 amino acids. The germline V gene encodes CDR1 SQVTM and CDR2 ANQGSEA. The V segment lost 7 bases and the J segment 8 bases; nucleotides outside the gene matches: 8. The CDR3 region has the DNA TGCAGCGGCTGGGACAGGGGGCTAATAGGCTACACCTTC. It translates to CSGWDRGLIGYTF.

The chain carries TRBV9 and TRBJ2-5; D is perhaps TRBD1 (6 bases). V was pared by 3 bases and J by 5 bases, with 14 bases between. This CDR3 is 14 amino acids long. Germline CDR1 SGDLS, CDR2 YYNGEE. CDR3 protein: CASSGGGTRETQYF. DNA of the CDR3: TGTGCCAGCAGCGGAGGGGGTACTAGGGAGACCCAGTACTTC.